This TCR beta chain is drawn from a study of CD8 T cells in ankylosing spondylitis. Study-wide results and limits: Matched ankylosing spondylitis synovial fluid reportedly showed significant enrichment of disease-linked clones. One TCR beta motif, made up of several highly homologous variants, appeared characteristic of ankylosing spondylitis blood. Peripheral blood samples showed relatively rare disease-linked clones, and these clones were CD8+.

This clonotype was observed many times. No antigen is known for it. The CDR3 extends over 18 amino acids. Germline CDR1 and CDR2: SQVTM and ANQGSEA. V lost 1 base to trimming and J lost 2 bases; unmatched junction nucleotides: 15. TCRdb re-derived calls from the 5' RACE reads in MiXCR, one entry per CDR3 protein. This sample has approximately 92,000 distinct CDR3 sequences; roughly 9.6% occur once, and the top ten carry 5.1%. The sequencing input was blood, either unsorted or a sorted T cell fraction (not recorded which). The rearrangement joins TRBV29-1 to TRBJ2-7; 9 bases map to TRBD1. The TCR was taken from a male donor with ankylosing spondylitis or in good health (not recorded which). DNA for the CDR3: TGCAGCGTTGAAGTAGGTCCGACCCGGGACAGGGTTACCTACGAGCAGTACTTC. Residues: CSVEVGPTRDRVTYEQYF.